Each of the 3 T cell receptor beta chains below was sequenced from the same sample in a study of OX40 agonist ivuxolimab in advanced cancers. Method: immunoSEQ multiplex PCR; TCRdb's copy keeps in-frame clones and lacks some. Among some 40,000 clones listed, approximately 81% were seen once. The specimen was CD4+ or CD8+ T cells sorted from blood, collected in a trial of the OX40 agonist ivuxolimab. These receptors originate from an adult with an advanced solid tumor such as melanoma, head and neck, liver or kidney cancer.

The V gene is TRBV19, the J gene TRBJ2-1; 10 nucleotides align to TRBD2. Germline lookup yields CDR1 LNHDA and CDR2 SQIVND (reference sequence). This CDR3 spans 15 amino acids. V gave up 2 bases and J gave up 3 bases; unmatched junction bases: 1. The CDR3 nucleotides read TGTGCCAGTAGTATAACTAGCGGGGTCTACAATGAGCAGTTCTTC. The encoded protein is CASSITSGVYNEQFF.

This clone was counted a single time. The V call is TRBV5-4, the J call TRBJ2-7; D gene ambiguous. The CDR3 contains 14 residues. V lost 1 base and J 2 bases, leaving 10 bases between the germline ends. The germline V gene encodes CDR1 SGHNT and CDR2 YYREEE (reference sequence). The CDR3 loop reads CASSLSPSAYEQYF. The CDR3, as DNA: TGTGCCAGCAGCTTGTCTCCTAGTGCCTACGAGCAGTACTTC.

In DNA form, the CDR3 reads TGTGCCAGCAGCCACCTTCTGGAGCGAAGTTACAATGAGCAGTTCTTC. Translation: CASSHLLERSYNEQFF. The chain combines TRBV14 with TRBJ2-1; D is uncertain. V was shortened by 3 bases and J by 4 bases, with 16 bases between the two germline ends. Germline values: CDR1 SGHDN, CDR2 FVKESK. The CDR3 runs to 16 residues. The whole variable domain, remainder taken from reference TRBV14 and TRBJ2-1, is EAGVTQFPSHSVIEKGQTVTLRCDPISGHDNLYWYRRVMGKEIKFLLHFVKESKQDESGMPNNRFLAERTGGTYSTLKVQPAELEDSGVYFCASSHLLERSYNEQFFGPGTRLTVL.